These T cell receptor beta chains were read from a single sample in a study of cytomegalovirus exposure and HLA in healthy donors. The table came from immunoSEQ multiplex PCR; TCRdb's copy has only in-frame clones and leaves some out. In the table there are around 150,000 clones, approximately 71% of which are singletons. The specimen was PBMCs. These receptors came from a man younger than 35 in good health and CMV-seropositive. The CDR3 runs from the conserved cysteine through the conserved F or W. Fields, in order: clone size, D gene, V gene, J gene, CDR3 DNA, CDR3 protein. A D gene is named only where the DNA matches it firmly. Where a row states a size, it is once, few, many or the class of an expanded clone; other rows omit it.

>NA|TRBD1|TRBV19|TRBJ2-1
TGTGCCAGTCGAGGACAGGGGCTGTACAATGAGCAGTTCTTC
CASRGQGLYNEQFF
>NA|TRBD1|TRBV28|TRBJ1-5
TGTGCCAGCAGTGGGGCCGGGACAGGGGTTCTTCAGCCCCAGCATTTT
CASSGAGTGVLQPQHF
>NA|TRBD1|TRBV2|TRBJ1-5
TGTGCCAGCAGTTCAGGGGGTCGAGAACAGCCCCAGCATTTT
CASSSGGREQPQHF
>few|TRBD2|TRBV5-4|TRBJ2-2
TGTGCCAGCAGCCGGCAGAGCGGGGGCACCGGGGAGCTGTTTTTT
CASSRQSGGTGELFF
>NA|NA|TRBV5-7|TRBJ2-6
TGTGCCAGCAGCTTGTCCGCACAGCCGCTTTCCAACGTCCTGCCTTTC
CASSLSAQPLSNVLPF
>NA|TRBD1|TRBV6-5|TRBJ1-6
TGTGCCAGCAGACCTATCAGGGGGCAGGGTTCACCCCTCCACTTT
CASRPIRGQGSPLHF
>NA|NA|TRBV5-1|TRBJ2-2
TGCGCCAGCAGCCCCGGGACATCGAACACCGGGGAGCTGTTTTTT
CASSPGTSNTGELFF
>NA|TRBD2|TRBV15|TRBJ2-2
TGTGCCACCAGCGGCCCCGGGAGGGCCGTCGGGGAGCTGTTTTTT
CATSGPGRAVGELFF
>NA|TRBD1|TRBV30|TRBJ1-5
TGTGCCTGGAGTATCGGACAGGGCTCGTGGCCCCAGCATTTT
CAWSIGQGSWPQHF
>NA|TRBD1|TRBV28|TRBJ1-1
TGTGCCAGCAGTCCCTGGACAGGGGGCACTGAAGCTTTCTTT
CASSPWTGGTEAFF
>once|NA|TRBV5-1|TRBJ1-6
TGCGCCAGCAGCAAAGATGTCGTTGCAGATAATTCACCCCTCCACTTT
CASSKDVVADNSPLHF
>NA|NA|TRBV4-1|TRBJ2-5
TGCGCCAGCAGCCGCCAACTAGAGACCCAGTACTTC
CASSRQLETQYF